This TCR beta chain comes out of a study of T cell repertoires in ileal Crohn's disease. This table comes from immunoSEQ multiplex PCR, and its TCRdb copy is limited to in-frame clones, with some not included. Found here are a few thousand clones, approximately 70% of them singletons; the top ten hold roughly an eighth. The V gene's germline CDR1 is SEHNR and CDR2 FQNEAQ (reference sequence). V lost 4 bases, J lost 5 bases, and 11 bases lay in between. The CDR3 runs to 13 residues. The sample comprised ileal tissue. The receptor was derived from an adult with Crohn's disease. This chain links TRBV7-9 with TRBJ1-1; possible D gene TRBD1, 5 bases. The CDR3 protein is CASSYGGGTEAFF. The DNA for the CDR3 is TGTGCCAGCAGCTACGGTGGGGGGACTGAAGCTTTCTTT.